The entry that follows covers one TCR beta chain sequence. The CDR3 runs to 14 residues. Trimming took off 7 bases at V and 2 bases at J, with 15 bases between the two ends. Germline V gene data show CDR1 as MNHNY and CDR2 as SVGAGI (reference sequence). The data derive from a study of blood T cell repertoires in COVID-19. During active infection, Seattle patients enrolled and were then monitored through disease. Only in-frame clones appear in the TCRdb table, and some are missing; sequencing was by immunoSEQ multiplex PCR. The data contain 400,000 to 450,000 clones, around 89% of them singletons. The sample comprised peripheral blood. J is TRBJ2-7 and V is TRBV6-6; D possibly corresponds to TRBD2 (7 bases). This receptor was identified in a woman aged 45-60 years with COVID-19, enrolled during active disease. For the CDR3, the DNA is TGTGCCAGCACGTCGGAGGGGGGGCCCTACGAGCAGTACTTC. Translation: CASTSEGGPYEQYF.